Shown below are 16 T cell receptor beta chains from a single sample sequenced in a study of cytomegalovirus exposure and HLA in healthy donors. Primers included in the PCR were 60 Vbeta and 13 Jbeta primers. Profiling relied on immunoSEQ multiplex PCR, and the TCRdb table lists in-frame clones only, not all of them. The sample includes fewer than 130,000 clones, 60% to 85% seen only once; the top ten take over 5%. The specimen was PBMCs. The receptors here all came from a female donor in good health and CMV-seropositive.

The rearrangement joins TRBV7-2 to TRBJ2-2; 8 bases line up with TRBD2. Per the germline V gene, CDR1 is SGHTA and CDR2 is FQGNSA. The CDR3 length is 15 residues. V was clipped by 9 bases and J by 0 bases; unmatched bases: 6. The CDR3 DNA sequence: TGTGCCAGTCCCCCGGGACTAGCGAACACCGGGGAGCTGTTTTTT. This translates into CASPPGLANTGELFF.

This chain uses TRBV18 with TRBJ2-5; 8 bases map to TRBD2. The length of the CDR3 is 15 residues. Germline CDR1 reads KGHSH; CDR2 reads LQKENI. After removal of 6 bases from V and 2 bases from J, the junction contained 8 bases not matched to a gene. CDR3 sequence: CASSPGGQLQETQYF. CDR3 coding DNA: TGTGCCAGCTCGCCGGGAGGGCAGTTGCAAGAGACCCAGTACTTC.

The rearrangement joins TRBV7-2 to TRBJ2-1, with 9 bases lining up with TRBD2. Germline V gene lookup returns CDR1 SGHTA and CDR2 FQGNSA. Germline trimming cut 10 bases from V and 2 bases from J; bases unmatched to any gene: 6. The CDR3 is 14 residues long. The CDR3, as DNA: TGTGCCATCTCTAGCGGGAAAGCCTACAATGAGCAGTTCTTC. It is translated as CAISSGKAYNEQFF. Combining the CDR3 with reference TRBV7-2 and TRBJ2-1 gives the whole variable domain GAGVSQSPSNKVTEKGKDVELRCDPISGHTALYWYRQSLGQGLEFLIYFQGNSAPDKSGLPSDRFSAERTGGSVSTLTIQRTQQEDSAVYLCAISSGKAYNEQFFGPGTRLTVL.

V usage is TRBV7-8 and J usage is TRBJ2-3; the match to TRBD2 covers 11 bases. Trimming cost V 1 base and J 2 bases; bases outside gene matches: 2. CDR3 length: 16 residues. The germline V gene encodes CDR1 SGHVS and CDR2 FQNEAQ. The chain's CDR3 is CASSLGLAGHTDTQYF. CDR3 sequence (DNA): TGTGCCAGCAGCTTAGGACTAGCGGGGCACACAGATACGCAGTATTTT. The entire variable domain, with the rest obtained from reference TRBV7-8 and TRBJ2-3, is as follows: GAGVSQSPRYKVAKRGQDVALRCDPISGHVSLFWYQQALGQGPEFLTYFQNEAQLDKSGLPSDRFFAERPEGSVSTLKIQRTQQEDSAVYLCASSLGLAGHTDTQYFGPGTRLTVL.

V usage is TRBV6-1 and J usage is TRBJ2-4; the D gene is possibly TRBD1 (5 bases). This CDR3 is built from 18 residues. The germline gives CDR1 MNHNS, CDR2 SASEGT. Trimming left V 1 base short and J 0 bases short, with 16 bases between. The CDR3 here is CASSEGLGPGLAKNIQYF. CDR3 nucleotides: TGTGCCAGCAGTGAAGGATTGGGGCCCGGTTTAGCCAAAAACATTCAGTACTTC.

The CDR3 reads CASSPVTGRYGSPLHF. The CDR3, as DNA: TGTGCCAGCAGCCCAGTGACAGGGCGCTATGGATCACCCCTCCACTTT. The rearrangement links TRBV7-2 to TRBJ1-6; 7 positions match TRBD1. This CDR3 has 16 residues. Germline V CDR1 and CDR2: SGHTA, FQGNSA. V shed 5 bases, J shed 10 bases, and the junction held 14 bases outside the gene matches.

This clone appeared a single time. The gene calls are TRBV27 and TRBJ2-4; maybe TRBD2 (5 bases). V was shortened by 5 bases and J by 1 base, with 18 bases between the two germline ends. CDR1 and CDR2 from the germline V gene are MNHEY and SMNVEV (reference sequence). The CDR3 length is 17 residues. CDR3 in amino acids: CASSSPGGRRAKNIQYF. CDR3 DNA sequence: TGTGCCAGCAGTAGCCCAGGAGGCAGGCGGGCCAAAAACATTCAGTACTTC.

The chain uses TRBV28 and TRBJ2-1; 7 nucleotides line up with TRBD2. The CDR3 has 13 residues. Germline loops: CDR1 MDHEN, CDR2 SYDVKM. Here the CDR3 DNA reads TGTGGGTCTAGCGGTCACGCCTTTGGCGAGCAGTTCTTC. Translation gives CGSSGHAFGEQFF.

This clone was found once. J is TRBJ2-3 and V is TRBV28; D unclear. This CDR3 has 14 residues. Germline-derived CDR1 and CDR2 are MDHEN and SYDVKM. V was pared by 4 bases and J by 2 bases, with 10 bases between. The CDR3: CASSSLGYTDTQYF. DNA for the CDR3: TGTGCCAGCAGTTCCCTAGGATACACAGATACGCAGTATTTT.

This chain uses TRBV15 with TRBJ1-5; possible D gene TRBD1, 6 bases. V was cut by 4 bases and J by 7 bases, with 20 bases left in between. CDR1 and CDR2 from the germline V gene are LNHNV and YYDKDF (reference sequence). CDR3 length: 16 amino acids. The CDR3 bases are TGTGCCACCAGCACCCGGGACACCCATGTGAGGCAGCCCCAGCATTTT. Its translation is CATSTRDTHVRQPQHF. The entire variable domain, with the rest obtained from reference TRBV15 and TRBJ1-5, is as follows: DAMVIQNPRYQVTQFGKPVTLSCSQTLNHNVMYWYQQKSSQAPKLLFHYYDKDFNNEADTPDNFQSRRPNTSFCFLDIRSPGLGDTAMYLCATSTRDTHVRQPQHFGDGTRLSIL.

This clone has just a few counts. CDR3 residues: CASNSGPYNEQFF. The CDR3 DNA sequence: TGTGCCAGCAATAGCGGGCCCTACAATGAGCAGTTCTTC. This chain uses TRBV2 with TRBJ2-1, with TRBD2 matching 7 bases. Germline CDR1 is SNHLY and CDR2 is FYNNEI. With V trimmed by 7 bases and J by 2 bases, 2 bases remained unmatched. CDR3 length: 13 amino acids.

This chain joins TRBV15 and TRBJ2-7, with a tentative D call TRBD1 (5 bases). This CDR3 is built from 15 residues. The germline gives CDR1 LNHNV, CDR2 YYDKDF (reference sequence). Deletions cut 3 bases from V and 5 bases from J, with 17 bases between. CDR3 sequence: CATSRRSTGSHEQYF. CDR3 DNA sequence: TGTGCCACCAGCAGGCGCAGCACAGGATCCCACGAGCAGTACTTC. The entire variable domain, with the rest obtained from reference TRBV15 and TRBJ2-7, is as follows: DAMVIQNPRYQVTQFGKPVTLSCSQTLNHNVMYWYQQKSSQAPKLLFHYYDKDFNNEADTPDNFQSRRPNTSFCFLDIRSPGLGDTAMYLCATSRRSTGSHEQYFGPGTRLTVT.

The rearrangement uses TRBV9 and TRBJ2-5; the match to TRBD2 covers 14 bases. The germline gives CDR1 SGDLS, CDR2 YYNGEE. This CDR3 has 17 residues. V lost 1 base, J lost 3 bases, and 5 bases stayed unmatched. The CDR3 DNA follows: TGTGCCAGCAGCGTAACTCCGGGACTAGCGGGAGAAGAGACCCAGTACTTC. Protein sequence: CASSVTPGLAGEETQYF.

This clone has just a few counts. The V call is TRBV18, the J call TRBJ2-7; the match to TRBD2 covers 9 bases. CDR3 length equals 13 residues. The ends lost 4 bases at V and 8 bases at J; junction bases unmatched: 6. The germline gives CDR1 KGHSH, CDR2 LQKENI. The CDR3: CASSQGLAEKQYF. The CDR3 coding sequence is TGTGCCAGCTCACAGGGACTAGCTGAGAAGCAGTACTTC. The variable domain in full, with the rest retrieved from reference TRBV18 and TRBJ2-7, is NAGVMQNPRHLVRRRGQEARLRCSPMKGHSHVYWYRQLPEEGLKFMVYLQKENIIDESGMPKERFSAEFPKEGPSILRIQQVVRGDSAAYFCASSQGLAEKQYFGPGTRLTVT.

The V and J genes are TRBV7-6 and TRBJ1-3; TRBD1 agrees at 10 bases. This CDR3 spans 18 amino acids. Germline assignment: CDR1 SGHVS and CDR2 FNYEAQ. Trimming cost V 5 bases and J 1 base; bases outside gene matches: 11. The CDR3 protein is CASSPYRGTGESGNTIYF. For the CDR3, the DNA is TGTGCCAGCAGCCCTTACCGCGGGACAGGGGAATCTGGAAACACCATATATTTT.

V gene TRBV30 combines with J gene TRBJ2-3; weak D call: TRBD1 (5 bases). Germline-derived CDR1 and CDR2 are GTSNPN and SVGIG (reference sequence). The CDR3 spans 12 residues. Trimming took 0 bases from V and 4 from J, leaving 5 bases between them. For the CDR3, the DNA is TGTGCCTGGAGTGTGGGGCCAGATACGCAGTATTTT. It encodes CAWSVGPDTQYF.